This T cell receptor (beta chain) is from a study of cytomegalovirus exposure and HLA in healthy donors. Use of 60 Vbeta and 13 Jbeta primers characterized the PCR. Profiling relied on immunoSEQ multiplex PCR, and the TCRdb table lists in-frame clones only, not all of them. The data contain 140,000 to 150,000 clones, roughly 80% of them seen just once; the ten biggest clones take up under 3%. Study findings and constraints: A later analysis linked a missense variant in DCLRE1C to the trimming of TCR beta V and J genes.

With respect to this clone: Antigen specificity is unknown.

V was trimmed by 7 bases and J by 6 bases, leaving 15 bases between them. Per germline, CDR1 MGHRA and CDR2 YSYEKL. This CDR3 has 13 residues. The clonotype originates from a woman aged 25 to 39 in good health and CMV-seronegative. Sequencing was performed on PBMCs. The chain has TRBV4-1 and TRBJ1-2; perhaps TRBD1 as D (6 bases). CDR3 loop: CASTTLGGDGYTF. The CDR3 coding sequence is TGCGCCAGCACCACTTTAGGGGGGGATGGCTACACCTTC.